This is a list of T cell receptor beta chains from one sample in a study of shared clonotypes between healthy human individuals. Clones were sequenced by immunoSEQ multiplex PCR, and TCRdb holds only the in-frame ones, with some missing. The sample holds 600,000 to 750,000 clones, roughly 78% seen once. Source material: memory CD4+ T cells sorted from blood. The receptors here all came from a woman aged 30 to 39 in good health. Each CDR3 is given with its conserved first and last residue. A D gene is named only where the DNA matches it firmly. A clone size is listed for some rows: how often the clone was seen (once, few, many), or a class if it is expanded.

j_call d_call clone_size v_call cdr3_nt cdr3_aa
TRBJ2-1 - - TRBV6-5 TGTGCCAGCAGTAGGGGCGGGGAGGAGGGCAATGAGCAGTTCTTC CASSRGGEEGNEQFF
TRBJ2-5 TRBD1 - TRBV5-1 TGCGCCAGCAGCCGCACAGGGGGTCGGTCGGAGACCCAGTACTTC CASSRTGGRSETQYF
TRBJ2-3 - once TRBV28 TGTGCCAGCCAGGGGTGGGATACGCAGTATTTT CASQGWDTQYF
TRBJ2-3 - many TRBV28 TGTGCCAGCAGTTCCCCCTTACAGGATCTTACGCAGTATTTT CASSSPLQDLTQYF
TRBJ1-5 - - TRBV4-1 TGCGCCAGCAGCGAAGAACGAGCGGGCAATCAGCCCCAGCATTTT CASSEERAGNQPQHF
TRBJ2-4 - - TRBV6-6 TGTGCCAGCAGTTACCCTACCTCGGGGGCCAAAAACATTCAGTACTTC CASSYPTSGAKNIQYF
TRBJ1-2 - - TRBV4-2 TGTGCCAGCAGCCAAGGATCGGCGGCGGCTTCTGACTATGGCTACACCTTC CASSQGSAAASDYGYTF
TRBJ2-4 TRBD1 - TRBV19 TGTGCCAGCAATGACGGTGGGACAGGGAAAAACATTCAGTACTTC CASNDGGTGKNIQYF
TRBJ1-4 - - TRBV6-5 TGTGCCAGCCGTCAGGGAACTAATGAAAAACTGTTTTTT CASRQGTNEKLFF
TRBJ2-3 - - TRBV6-5 TGTGCCAGCAGCAGAAAGGGTCCCTGGACAGATACGCAGTATTTT CASSRKGPWTDTQYF
TRBJ1-5 TRBD1 once TRBV4-1 TGCGCCAGCAGCCAAGATCTAGGACAGGGGGGGCAGCCCCAGCATTTT CASSQDLGQGGQPQHF
TRBJ1-1 - - TRBV7-2 TGTGCCAGCAGGGACAGAGGGGGAGAGAGGGTCACTGAAGCTTTCTTT CASRDRGGERVTEAFF
TRBJ2-1 TRBD2 - TRBV7-2 TGTGCCAGCAGCTTACAGACTAGCGTTAATGAGCAGTTCTTC CASSLQTSVNEQFF
TRBJ2-7 - once TRBV6-5 TGTGCCAGCAGTTATACGGCAGGAAACTACGAGCAGTACTTC CASSYTAGNYEQYF
TRBJ1-1 - - TRBV18 TGTGCCAGCTCACCTAGGGGGGGGTGGACTGAAGCTTTCTTT CASSPRGGWTEAFF